This entry describes one T cell receptor beta chain. Its matching antigen is unknown. These data come from a study of blood T cells in healthy people across ages. Study details: Through template switching, about one barcoded beta molecule was captured per two T cells, as measured in model experiments.

Then a second PCR, running about 6 to 12 cycles, was carried out with a sample-barcoded 5' primer and a J-beta primer mix. Each cDNA was tagged by a template-switch adaptor containing 12 random nucleotides. One entry per CDR3 protein results from TCRdb running MiXCR on the 5' RACE reads. The table shows approximately 810,000 distinct CDR3 sequences, with under 30% occurring only once. Study conclusions and caveats: Investigators viewed diversity estimates from one million T cells as underestimates, the study reported. Observed TCR beta diversity showed a strong correlation with the percentage of naive T cells as measured by flow cytometry.

Specimen: blood. The clonotype comes from an elderly woman in good health.

This CDR3 reads CANRGNGANVLTF. The CDR3 bases are TGTGCCAACAGGGGAAATGGGGCCAACGTCCTGACTTTC. The rearrangement links TRBV28 to TRBJ2-6, with 7 bases matching TRBD1. Germline lookup yields CDR1 MDHEN and CDR2 SYDVKM. V was pared by 10 bases and J by 3 bases, with 3 bases of the junction left unmatched. The CDR3 length is 13 residues. The full variable domain, with the rest looked up from reference TRBV28 and TRBJ2-6, is DVKVTQSSRYLVKRTGEKVFLECVQDMDHENMFWYRQDPGLGLRLIYFSYDVKMKEKGDIPEGYSVSREKKERFSLILESASTNQTSMYLCANRGNGANVLTFGAGSRLTVL.